This entry is about one T cell receptor beta chain. Its cognate antigen has yet to be identified. Base qualities are not at hand, and no much larger clone is one base apart. These data originate in a study of cytomegalovirus exposure and HLA in healthy donors (TCRdb year 2017). The study in broad terms: According to a later analysis, the roughly 130 validation repertoires were produced on the same platform as the approximately 610 repertoires of the first cohort. The aim of the study was to test whether cataloging public T cell receptors could identify signatures of past pathogen exposure. Along with the roughly 670-subject first cohort, a separate validation cohort of over a hundred different subjects was used. To predict cytomegalovirus infection status, the study brought together high-throughput TCR immunosequencing, statistical association of individual TCRs with disease status, and machine learning. Study-wide conclusions, independent of this receptor: The classifier was reported to diagnose cytomegalovirus status with high specificity and sensitivity in both the original and validation cohorts. A later analysis lacked HLA typing for the validation cohort, so it scored co-occurrence in that cohort across all 110 or so repertoires. A few of the identified cytomegalovirus-associated TCR beta chains were confirmed in vitro to be specific for cytomegalovirus antigens. While some public TCRs were present in many individuals, most TCR sequences turned up only very rarely across donors. The authors suggested that the approach could potentially be generalized to other disease states and immunological phenotypes. Of the cluster scores, approximately 95% were above 0 in a later analysis, which found that TCRs clustered in the first cohort also tended to co-occur in the 90 to 150 validation repertoires. A total of about 180 TCR beta chains were listed by the study as associated with cytomegalovirus.

Donors formed part of the validation cohort, which comprised over a hundred subjects and was distinct from the first cohort of under 850 subjects. The library was generated by the immunoSEQ multiplex PCR assay. On the authors' methods: A statistical classification framework was built to diagnose cytomegalovirus status from the catalog of TCR beta chain sequences. The clones in this table, taken by TCRdb from immuneACCESS, are in-frame only. Not every clone is retained; where verified, under half of the shortfall comes from an unresolved V gene, and the cause of the rest is unknown. Clone size and V and J calls were adopted from that table, with D and trimming inferred from the DNA. A total of 150,000 to 250,000 clones appear in this sample, roughly 82% of them only once. Jointly, the top ten make up about an eighth of the sample. There are 13 amino acids in the CDR3, from cysteine to phenylalanine inclusive. Only the CDR3 part of the read is kept: 39 bases, read in frame from the first base. From the germline V gene, CDR1 is SGDLS and CDR2 is YYNGEE. A distance of 9 bases separates the germline ends of V and J, which lose 3 bases and 3 bases respectively.

The specimen was PBMCs. The chain is made from TRBV9 and TRBJ1-2, with a tentative D gene TRBD1 over 5 matching bases. The sequence was obtained from a woman aged 25 to 45 in good health and CMV-seropositive. The DNA sequence is as follows: TGTGCCAGCAGCGCGGACAACTACTATGGCTACACCTTC. It translates as CASSADNYYGYTF.